This T cell receptor beta chain was recorded in a study of T cells in Graves' hyperthyroidism and ophthalmopathy. Overall study findings and caveats: Patients with ophthalmopathy were separated from those with stable hyperthyroidism by a 13 V-J model.

Regions amplified from RNA transcripts were the TCR beta CDR3 regions. Carried out on the TCR CDR3, a first-round RT-PCR used the HTBI primer set. MiXCR, run by TCRdb on the multiplex PCR reads, gives a single entry per CDR3 protein. The sample lists about 660,000 distinct CDR3 sequences; about 45% were seen once. This clonotype was seen only a few times. What it recognizes is unknown. From germline, CDR1 is SGHTA and CDR2 FQGTGA. The CDR3 is 15 amino acids. Trimming removed 2 bases from V and 3 bases from J; junction bases left unmatched: 4. The sequenced sample consisted of peripheral blood or thyroid tissue (not recorded which). This clonotype was obtained from an adult man with Graves' disease, either hyperthyroidism or ophthalmopathy (not recorded which). This chain uses TRBV7-3 with TRBJ2-7; TRBD2 aligns across 10 bases. DNA for the CDR3: TGTGCCAGCAGCTTAGGGACTAGCGCGGTCTACGAGCAGTACTTC. Its protein is CASSLGTSAVYEQYF.